Listed here are 6 T cell receptor beta chains from one sample, sequenced in a study of OX40 agonist ivuxolimab in advanced cancers. The table came from immunoSEQ multiplex PCR; TCRdb's copy has only in-frame clones and leaves some out. The table shows around 65,000 clones, with 90% occurring only once. The source material was CD4+ or CD8+ T cells sorted from blood, sampled in a trial of the OX40 agonist ivuxolimab. Receptor source: an adult with an advanced solid tumor such as melanoma, head and neck, liver or kidney cancer.

In this sample, this clone turned up once. The chain couples TRBV28 to TRBJ2-3; maybe TRBD2 (6 bases). The CDR3 has 12 amino acids. Germline V gene lookup returns CDR1 MDHEN and CDR2 SYDVKM. Trimming pared 8 bases from V and 8 bases from J, leaving 14 bases between. CDR3 DNA: TGTGCCAGCTCTACCGTGGGGGGTACGCAGTATTTT. Encoded protein: CASSTVGGTQYF.

This clone was seen only a few times. The chain has TRBV7-9 and TRBJ2-4, with D possibly matching TRBD2 (6 bases). V gave up 4 bases and J gave up 10 bases, with 14 bases separating them. In germline, CDR1 is SEHNR, CDR2 FQNEAQ (reference sequence). The CDR3 runs to 13 residues. The CDR3 DNA reads TGTGCCAGCAGCTACGGAGGGATAGGGATTCAGTACTTC. It encodes CASSYGGIGIQYF.

In its sample, this clone was seen once. The chain recombines TRBV18 with TRBJ2-5; D is uncertain. V was pared by 2 bases and J by 5 bases, with 9 bases between. The germline gives CDR1 KGHSH, CDR2 LQKENI. The CDR3 is 13 residues long. The DNA for the CDR3 is TGTGCCAGCTCACCATTTGGATTCGAGACCCAGTACTTC. This gives the protein CASSPFGFETQYF.

CDR3 sequence reads: CASSKGQGSGYTF. The CDR3 coding sequence is TGTGCCAGCAGTAAAGGACAGGGCTCTGGCTACACCTTC. The chain has TRBV6-6 and TRBJ1-2; the match to TRBD1 covers 8 bases. J gave up 7 bases and V 5 bases, and 6 bases lay outside the gene matches. The CDR3 runs to 13 residues. Looked up from germline, CDR1 is MNHNY and CDR2 is SVGAGI (reference sequence).

This clone was detected only once. CDR3 nucleotides: TGTGCCAGCAGCTTAGTGGCCGGAGGTCCCTCTGGAAACACCATATATTTT. Amino acids: CASSLVAGGPSGNTIYF. V is TRBV13 and J is TRBJ1-3; D gene uncertain. Germline V CDR1 and CDR2: PRHDT, FYEKMQ (reference sequence). This CDR3 spans 17 amino acids. Trimming removed 1 base at V and 0 bases at J, with 13 bases between.

CDR3 bases: TGTGCCAGCAGCTTAGTGCTAGTTGGCGAGCAGTACTTC. Translation: CASSLVLVGEQYF. This rearrangement joins TRBV7-8 to TRBJ2-7; D call uncertain. The CDR3 is 13 amino acids. V was trimmed by 1 base and J by 6 bases, leaving 10 bases between them. Germline V CDR1 and CDR2: SGHVS, FQNEAQ.